The 14 T cell receptor beta chains below all came from one sample that was sequenced in a study of spatial heterogeneity in lung cancer. TCRdb analysed the 5' RACE reads with MiXCR anew, one entry per CDR3 protein. The sample lists about 45,000 distinct CDR3 sequences, 10% to 15% occurring once. The time point is: sample taken at primary tumor resection. No cell sorting; template was whole RNA from tumor, lung tissue or PBMC. The input for sequencing was PBMCs, taken at surgery. Receptors were obtained from a female donor with early-stage non-small cell lung cancer.

The gene calls are TRBV20-1 and TRBJ1-5, with D tentatively TRBD1 (5 bases). Trimming took off 6 bases at V and 2 bases at J, with 17 bases between the two ends. The CDR3 has 15 residues. CDR1 is DFQATT and CDR2 is SNEGSKA in the germline V gene (reference sequence). The CDR3 DNA is TGCAGTGCCGGGGGGGACCTCTCCGGCAATCAGCCCCAGCATTTT. As protein: CSAGGDLSGNQPQHF.

The genes are TRBV18 and TRBJ2-7; D is possibly TRBD2 (5 bases). V lost 4 bases and J lost 3, with 10 bases in between. There are 13 residues in the CDR3. Germline values: CDR1 KGHSH, CDR2 LQKENI. CDR3 sequence reads: CASSRGLDYEQYF. CDR3 nucleotide sequence: TGTGCCAGCTCACGAGGGCTTGACTACGAGCAGTACTTC.

This clonotype was recorded a few times. The V and J genes are TRBV5-1 and TRBJ1-1; 8 bases align to TRBD1. Germline V gives CDR1 SGHRS, CDR2 YFSETQ. The CDR3 runs 15 residues. Trimming removed 4 bases from V and 1 base from J; junction bases left unmatched: 6. CDR3 nucleotide sequence: TGCGCCAGCAGCCTGGGACAGGTGGGGAACACTGAAGCTTTCTTT. Translating gives CASSLGQVGNTEAFF.

This clonotype appeared a few times. The V gene is TRBV14, the J gene TRBJ2-2, with D perhaps TRBD1 (6 bases). V was pared by 3 bases and J by 4 bases, with 27 bases between. The CDR3 totals 20 residues. Looked up from germline, CDR1 is SGHDN and CDR2 is FVKESK. The CDR3 DNA reads as TGTGCCAGCAGCCAGCCAGGGGCGGGTTCCAACGCCACTATCACCGGGGAGCTGTTTTTT. Protein sequence: CASSQPGAGSNATITGELFF.

Remarks on this clonotype: A much larger clonotype is one base distant, so this may be a read error. V and J are TRBV15 and TRBJ2-2; TRBD1 matches 9 bases. This CDR3 contains 18 residues. In germline, CDR1 is LNHNV, CDR2 YYDKDF (reference sequence). CDR3: CATTKRWGQGVNSGELFF. As DNA, the CDR3 is TGTGCCACCACCAAGAGGTGGGGACAGGGAGTGAACAGCGGGGAGCTGTTTTTT.

The chain couples TRBV6-2 or TRBV6-3 to TRBJ1-1; the D gene is possibly TRBD1 (5 bases). V lost 5 bases, J lost 1 base, and 8 bases lay in between. This CDR3 is built from 13 residues. Germline values: CDR1 MNHEY, CDR2 SVGEGT. The CDR3 DNA sequence: TGTGCCAGCAGTCGACAGCAGAACACTGAAGCTTTCTTT. Protein product: CASSRQQNTEAFF.

Only a few counts were recorded for this clonotype. The CDR3 nucleotides read TGTGCCAGCAGCTTAGCCGGGACAGGAGGGTCGAATGAGCAGTTCTTC. Translation gives CASSLAGTGGSNEQFF. The rearrangement joins TRBV7-2 to TRBJ2-1, with TRBD1 matching 8 bases. CDR3 length: 16 amino acids. Germline CDR1 reads SGHTA; CDR2 reads FQGNSA. The junction had 8 bases not matched to a gene; V was cut back by 0 bases and J by 7 bases.

In its sample, this clonotype ranks as medium-sized. The rearrangement uses TRBV7-9 and TRBJ1-4, with D unresolved. Trimming took off 1 base at V and 0 bases at J, with 6 bases between the two ends. The CDR3 loop spans 15 amino acids. Per germline, CDR1 SEHNR and CDR2 FQNEAQ (reference sequence). For the CDR3, the DNA is TGTGCCAGCAGCTTAGAGGCAGCAACTAATGAAAAACTGTTTTTT. It is translated as CASSLEAATNEKLFF.

This clonotype showed up just a few times. The rearrangement links TRBV7-9 to TRBJ2-1; 14 nucleotides line up with TRBD2. Losses at the gene ends were 5 bases for V and 10 bases for J; bases not matched to a gene: 10. Germline assignment: CDR1 SEHNR and CDR2 FQNEAQ (reference sequence). This CDR3 is 16 amino acids long. The CDR3, as DNA: TGTGCCAGCAGCCCGGGACTAGCGGGGGCTTCGGAAGAGCAGTTCTTC. This gives the protein CASSPGLAGASEEQFF.

This clonotype was counted a few times. This chain joins TRBV29-1 and TRBJ1-1; D remains ambiguous. Trimming shortened V by 6 bases and J by 4 bases, and 18 bases separated the two germline ends. The CDR3 has 14 amino acids. Germline V lookup: CDR1 SQVTM, CDR2 ANQGSEA. CDR3 DNA: TGCAGCGTGCATTCCCGGGCTTCGGGCACTGAAGCTTTCTTT. This gives the protein CSVHSRASGTEAFF. Supplemented by reference TRBV29-1 and TRBJ1-1, the full variable domain reads SAVISQKPSRDICQRGTSLTIQCQVDSQVTMMFWYRQQPGQSLTLIATANQGSEATYESGFVIDKFPISRPNLTFSTLTVSNMSPEDSSIYLCSVHSRASGTEAFFGQGTRLTVV.

The V and J genes are TRBV6-6 and TRBJ1-1, with unresolved D. The CDR3 runs to 12 residues. Trimming took 8 bases from V and 4 from J, leaving 11 bases between them. Germline V gene data show CDR1 as MNHNY and CDR2 as SVGAGI (reference sequence). Here the CDR3 reads CASGWRVTEAFF. CDR3 sequence (DNA): TGTGCCAGCGGCTGGAGGGTCACTGAAGCTTTCTTT.

This clonotype was detected ten times or more. The V and J genes are TRBV7-3 and TRBJ2-1; 14 nucleotides line up with TRBD2. Trimming took 5 bases from V and 7 from J; bases not matched to a gene: 7. The CDR3 covers 16 residues. Per germline, CDR1 SGHTA and CDR2 FQGTGA. The CDR3 region is CASSPTGTSGGNEQFF. CDR3 in DNA: TGTGCCAGCAGCCCAACCGGGACTAGCGGGGGTAATGAGCAGTTCTTC.

The chain combines TRBV2 with TRBJ1-1; D gene ambiguous. Germline-derived CDR1 and CDR2 are SNHLY and FYNNEI. The CDR3 sequence is 11 residues long. Trimming cost V 6 bases and J 11 bases, with 13 bases left between them. CDR3 nucleotide sequence: TGTGCCAGCAGGGCAGGCGGAGGGGCTTTCTTT. Translating gives CASRAGGGAFF. The full variable domain, with the rest looked up from reference TRBV2 and TRBJ1-1, is EPEVTQTPSHQVTQMGQEVILRCVPISNHLYFYWYRQILGQKVEFLVSFYNNEISEKSEIFDDQFSVERPDGSNFTLKIRSTKLEDSAMYFCASRAGGGAFFGQGTRLTVV.

The chain links TRBV6-6 to TRBJ1-5, with D uncertain. Germline CDR1 MNHNY, CDR2 SVGAGI (reference sequence). V lost 7 bases, J lost 4 bases, and 14 bases lay in between. The CDR3 is 14 amino acids. CDR3 sequence (DNA): TGTGCCAGCAATCCCGGCGGCGGGAATCAGCCCCAGCATTTT. Its translation: CASNPGGGNQPQHF.